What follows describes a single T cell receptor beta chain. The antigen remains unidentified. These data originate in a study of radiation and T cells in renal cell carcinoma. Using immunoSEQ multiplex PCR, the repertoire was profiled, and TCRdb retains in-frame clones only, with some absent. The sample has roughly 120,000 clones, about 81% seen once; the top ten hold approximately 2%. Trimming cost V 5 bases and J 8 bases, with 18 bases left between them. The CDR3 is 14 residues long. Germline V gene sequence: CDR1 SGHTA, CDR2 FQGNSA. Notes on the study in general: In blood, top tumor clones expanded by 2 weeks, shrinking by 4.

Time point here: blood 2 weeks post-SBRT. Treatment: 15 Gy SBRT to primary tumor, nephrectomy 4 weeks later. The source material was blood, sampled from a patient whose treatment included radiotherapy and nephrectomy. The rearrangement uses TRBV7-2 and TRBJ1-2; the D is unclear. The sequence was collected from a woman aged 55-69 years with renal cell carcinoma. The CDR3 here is CASSPPFRTEGYTF. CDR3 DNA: TGTGCCAGCAGCCCCCCGTTCCGGACGGAAGGCTACACCTTC.